The 12 T cell receptor beta chains below were found in one sample sequenced in a study of regulatory T cells in long-lasting Graves disease. The authors built TCR beta libraries using iRepertoire HTBI primers and Arm-PCR of CDR3 regions. TCRdb reanalysed the multiplex PCR reads using MiXCR and keeps one entry per CDR3 protein. Here the sample spans around 240,000 distinct CDR3 sequences, more than 15% being singletons. Stated time point: newly diagnosed GD, antithyroid drugs for less than 3 months. The TCR library was made from RNA that had been extracted from PBMCs in TRIzol. In addition, the sample was reused for a study of T cells in Graves' hyperthyroidism and ophthalmopathy.

Sequenced here: peripheral blood mononuclear cells (PBMCs), sampled at new diagnosis, from a patient treated with antithyroid drugs. All receptors derive from a woman aged 30 to 39 with Graves disease.

This clonotype has only a few counts. One base away lies a much larger clone, so this may be a sequencing read error. The V gene is TRBV13, the J gene TRBJ1-1; D possibly corresponds to TRBD1 (5 bases). V dropped 7 bases and J dropped 7 bases, with 13 bases sitting between them. The CDR3 runs to 12 residues. Germline V gene sequence: CDR1 PRHDT, CDR2 FYEKMQ (reference sequence). In DNA form, the CDR3 reads TGTGCCAGCAACTTTGGGGGTGGTGAAGCTTTCTTT. It codes for CASNFGGGEAFF.

Worth noting for this clonotype: This may be a read error: a much more frequent sequence differs by one nucleotide. The chain joins TRBV5-5 to TRBJ2-1; D gene uncertain. The germline gives CDR1 SGHKS, CDR2 YYEKEE (reference sequence). V was pared by 0 bases and J by 10 bases, with 11 bases between. This CDR3 is 13 amino acids long. The CDR3: CASSLERTYEQFF. CDR3 sequence (DNA): TGTGCCAGCAGCTTGGAACGCACCTACGAGCAGTTCTTC.

Points on this clonotype: A much larger clonotype is one base distant, so this may be a read error. J is TRBJ2-3 and V is TRBV18, with 9 nucleotides matching TRBD1. The CDR3 runs 15 residues. Germline CDR1 reads KGHSH; CDR2 reads LQKENI. DNA of the CDR3: TGTTCCAGCTCACCACCCGGGACAGGGTTAGATACGCAGTATTTT. It translates to CSSSPPGTGLDTQYF.

With regard to this clonotype: Just one base apart from a much larger clone, this may be a read error. This chain links TRBV13 with TRBJ1-1, with 7 bases matching TRBD1. Germline CDR1 reads PRHDT; CDR2 reads FYEKMQ (reference sequence). The CDR3 sequence is 15 residues long. DNA for the CDR3: TGTGCCAGCAGTGTCCGACAGGGAAAGTACACTGAAGCTCTCTTT. Its translation: CASSVRQGKYTEALF.

The table lists this clonotype with many counts. V gene TRBV27 combines with J gene TRBJ1-2; possible D gene TRBD1, 6 bases. The length of the CDR3 is 13 residues. Germline-derived CDR1 and CDR2 are MNHEY and SMNVEV (reference sequence). V was pared by 6 bases and J by 7 bases, with 15 bases between. The CDR3 coding sequence is TGTGCCAGCAGAGGGGGTGTCCGGCGTGGCTACACCTTC. Its translation: CASRGGVRRGYTF.

This clonotype occurred many times. The chain links TRBV12-3 or TRBV12-4 to TRBJ1-2; 10 nucleotides align to TRBD1. There are 13 residues in the CDR3. Trimming removed 8 bases from V and 4 bases from J; junction bases left unmatched: 4. CDR3: CASGDRGLYGYTF. The CDR3 bases are TGTGCCAGCGGAGACAGGGGGCTCTATGGCTACACCTTC.

This clonotype was counted ten times or more. The rearrangement links TRBV20-1 to TRBJ2-3; no clear D gene. Germline V CDR1 and CDR2: DFQATT, SNEGSKA (reference sequence). Between the trimmed V and J ends, which lost 6 bases and 3 bases, there was a span of 13 bases. This CDR3 region has 13 residues. CDR3 sequence (DNA): TGCAGTGCAGGGTCTCTTAGAACAGATACGCAGTATTTT. Its protein is CSAGSLRTDTQYF.

At least ten counts were recorded for this clonotype. The chain is built from TRBV29-1 and TRBJ2-1; 13 bases fit TRBD2. CDR1 is SQVTM, CDR2 ANQGSEA, per germline. Losses at the gene ends were 6 bases for V and 10 bases for J; bases not matched to a gene: 6. This CDR3 spans 13 amino acids. CDR3 DNA sequence: TGCAGCGTGGAGAGACTAGCGGGGGGCGAGCAGTTCTTC. It is translated as CSVERLAGGEQFF.

The table lists this clonotype with many counts. The gene calls are TRBV5-5 and TRBJ1-1; no clear D gene. The CDR3 sequence is 14 residues long. The germline CDR1 and CDR2 sequences are SGHKS and YYEKEE (reference sequence). Between the trimmed V and J ends, which lost 1 base and 5 bases, there was a span of 12 bases. The CDR3 loop reads CASSLQGPATEAFF. DNA for the CDR3: TGTGCCAGCAGCTTGCAAGGACCGGCAACTGAAGCTTTCTTT.

The table lists this clonotype with many counts. Relative to the germline gene, one junction end is altered; a read error may explain this. This sequence joins TRBV7-9 and TRBJ1-1, with TRBD1 as a possible D gene (5 bases). Germline loops: CDR1 SEHNR, CDR2 FQNEAQ (reference sequence). The CDR3 has 11 amino acids. The CDR3 nucleotides read TGTGCCAGCAGCTTTGGGACTGGAGCTTTCTTT. Protein sequence: CASSFGTGAFF. The full variable domain, with the rest looked up from reference TRBV7-9 and TRBJ1-1, is DTGVSQNPRHKITKRGQNVTFRCDPISEHNRLYWYRQTLGQGPEFLTYFQNEAQLEKSRLLSDRFSAERPKGSFSTLEIQRTEQGDSAMYLCASSFGTGAFFGQGTRLTVV.

Notes on this clonotype: A far larger clone is one nucleotide away, so this likely arose from a read error. The chain has TRBV14 and TRBJ2-7; 10 bases are a match to TRBD2. CDR3 length: 16 amino acids. The trim removed 6 bases at V and 6 bases at J, leaving 14 bases unmatched. CDR1 is SGHDN, CDR2 FVKESK, per germline. CDR3: CASRPLGLAVSGEQYF. The DNA of the CDR3 is TGTGCCAGCAGGCCACTCGGACTAGCGGTTTCAGGCGAGCAGTACTTC.

This clonotype was detected a few times. This rearrangement joins TRBV5-1 to TRBJ2-7; 8 bases fit TRBD2. V shed 0 bases and J 4 bases; nucleotides not matched to a gene: 15. In germline, CDR1 is SGHRS, CDR2 YFSETQ. This CDR3 has 18 residues. The CDR3 is CASSLAQTIAGSTYEQYF. In nucleotides, the CDR3 is TGCGCCAGCAGCTTGGCACAAACCATAGCGGGGAGTACGTACGAGCAGTACTTC.